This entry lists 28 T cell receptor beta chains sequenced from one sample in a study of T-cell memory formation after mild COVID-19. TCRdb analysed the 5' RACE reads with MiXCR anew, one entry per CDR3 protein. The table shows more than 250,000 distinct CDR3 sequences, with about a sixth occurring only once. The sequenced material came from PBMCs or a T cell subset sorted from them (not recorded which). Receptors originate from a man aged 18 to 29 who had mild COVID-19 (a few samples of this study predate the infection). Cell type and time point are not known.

CDR3 in amino acids: CAIRDPGGTEAFF. The CDR3 bases are TGTGCCATCAGAGACCCAGGGGGCACTGAAGCTTTCTTT. The V call is TRBV10-3, the J call TRBJ1-1; 7 nucleotides agree with TRBD1. The V segment lost 6 bases and the J segment 4 bases; nucleotides outside the gene matches: 5. The CDR3 is 13 amino acids. Looked up from germline, CDR1 is ENHRY and CDR2 is SYGVKD.

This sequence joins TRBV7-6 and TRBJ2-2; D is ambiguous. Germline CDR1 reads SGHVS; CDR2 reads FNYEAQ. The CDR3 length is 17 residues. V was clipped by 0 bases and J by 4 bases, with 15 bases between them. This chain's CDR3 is CASSLATAKPGTGELFF. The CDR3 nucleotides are TGTGCCAGCAGCTTAGCTACAGCAAAGCCGGGCACCGGGGAGCTGTTTTTT.

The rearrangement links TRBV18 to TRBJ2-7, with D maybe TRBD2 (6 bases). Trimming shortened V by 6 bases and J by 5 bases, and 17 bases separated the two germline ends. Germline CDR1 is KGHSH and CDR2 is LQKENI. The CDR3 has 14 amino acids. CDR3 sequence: CASSPRVEGNEQYF. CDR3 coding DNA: TGTGCCAGCTCCCCCCGGGTGGAGGGGAACGAGCAGTACTTC.

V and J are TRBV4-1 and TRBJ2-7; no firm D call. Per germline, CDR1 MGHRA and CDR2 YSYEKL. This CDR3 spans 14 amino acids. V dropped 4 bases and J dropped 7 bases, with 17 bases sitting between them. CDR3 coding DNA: TGCGCCAGCAGCCGGCAGACCAGGCTTACGGAGCAGTACTTC. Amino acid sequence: CASSRQTRLTEQYF.

The DNA of the CDR3 is TGTGCCAGCAGTTACTCCCCCATCGACAGGGTTTCTGGCTACACCTTC. Its translation is CASSYSPIDRVSGYTF. This chain links TRBV6-2 or TRBV6-3 with TRBJ1-2, with 7 positions matching TRBD1. From germline, CDR1 is MNHEY and CDR2 SVGEGT. The V gene end was trimmed by 0 bases and the J gene end by 7 bases; junction bases not matched to a gene: 11. The CDR3 runs to 16 residues.

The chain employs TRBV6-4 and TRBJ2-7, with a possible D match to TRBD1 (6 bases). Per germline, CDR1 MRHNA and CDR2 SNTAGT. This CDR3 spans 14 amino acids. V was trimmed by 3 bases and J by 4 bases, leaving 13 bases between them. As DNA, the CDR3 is TGTGCCAGCAGTGAGCTGACAGGACCGTACGAGCAGTACGTC. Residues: CASSELTGPYEQYV.

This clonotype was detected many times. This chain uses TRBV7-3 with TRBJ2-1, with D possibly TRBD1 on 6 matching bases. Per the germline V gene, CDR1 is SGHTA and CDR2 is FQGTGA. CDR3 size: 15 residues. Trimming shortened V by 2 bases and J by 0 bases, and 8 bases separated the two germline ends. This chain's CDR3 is CASSLGGASYNEQFF. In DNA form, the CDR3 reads TGTGCCAGCAGCTTAGGGGGCGCCTCCTACAATGAGCAGTTCTTC. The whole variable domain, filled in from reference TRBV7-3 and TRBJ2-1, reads GAGVSQTPSNKVTEKGKYVELRCDPISGHTALYWYRQSLGQGPEFLIYFQGTGAADDSGLPNDRFFAVRPEGSVSTLKIQRTERGDSAVYLCASSLGGASYNEQFFGPGTRLTVL.

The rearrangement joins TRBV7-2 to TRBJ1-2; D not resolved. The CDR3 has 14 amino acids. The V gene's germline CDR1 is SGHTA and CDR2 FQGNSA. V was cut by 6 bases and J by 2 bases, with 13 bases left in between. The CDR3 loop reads CASRPILGNYGYTF. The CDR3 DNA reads TGTGCCAGCAGACCCATATTGGGGAACTATGGCTACACCTTC.

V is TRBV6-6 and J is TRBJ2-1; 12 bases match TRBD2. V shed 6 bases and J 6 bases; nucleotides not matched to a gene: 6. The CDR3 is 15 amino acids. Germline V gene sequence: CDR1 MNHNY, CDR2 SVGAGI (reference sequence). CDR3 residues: CASRTGTSGFNEQFF. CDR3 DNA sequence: TGTGCCAGCAGAACCGGGACTAGCGGGTTCAATGAGCAGTTCTTC.

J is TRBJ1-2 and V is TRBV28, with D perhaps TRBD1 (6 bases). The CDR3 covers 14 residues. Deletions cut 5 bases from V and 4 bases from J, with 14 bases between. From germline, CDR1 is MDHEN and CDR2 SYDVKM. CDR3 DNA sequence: TGTGCCAGCAGTCAACCGGGACAAGCCTATGGCTACACCTTC. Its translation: CASSQPGQAYGYTF.

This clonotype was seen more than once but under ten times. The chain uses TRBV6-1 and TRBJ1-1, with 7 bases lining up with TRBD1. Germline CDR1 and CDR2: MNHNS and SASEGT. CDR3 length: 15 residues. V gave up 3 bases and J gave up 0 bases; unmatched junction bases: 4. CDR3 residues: CASSDPGQLNTEAFF. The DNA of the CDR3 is TGTGCCAGCAGTGATCCGGGACAGCTGAACACTGAAGCTTTCTTT.

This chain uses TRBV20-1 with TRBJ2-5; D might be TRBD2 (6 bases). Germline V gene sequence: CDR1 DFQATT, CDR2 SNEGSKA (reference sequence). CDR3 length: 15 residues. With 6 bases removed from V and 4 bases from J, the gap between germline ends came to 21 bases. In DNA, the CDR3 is TGCAGTGCCAGCACGGGGGTGCCAATGGTAGAGACCCAGTACTTC. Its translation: CSASTGVPMVETQYF.

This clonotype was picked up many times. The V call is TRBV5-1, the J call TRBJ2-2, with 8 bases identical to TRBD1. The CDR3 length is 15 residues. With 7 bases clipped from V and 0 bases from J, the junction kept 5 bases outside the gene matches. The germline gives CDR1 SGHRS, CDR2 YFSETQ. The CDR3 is CASRRTGTNTGELFF. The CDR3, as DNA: TGCGCCAGCCGCCGGACAGGGACGAACACCGGGGAGCTGTTTTTT.

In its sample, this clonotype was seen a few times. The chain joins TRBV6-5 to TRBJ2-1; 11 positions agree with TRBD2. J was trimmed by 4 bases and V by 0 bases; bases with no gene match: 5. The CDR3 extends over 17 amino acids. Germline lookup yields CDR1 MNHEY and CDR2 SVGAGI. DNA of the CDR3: TGTGCCAGCAGTTACTCGACTAGCGGGATCCCATACAATGAGCAGTTCTTC. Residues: CASSYSTSGIPYNEQFF.

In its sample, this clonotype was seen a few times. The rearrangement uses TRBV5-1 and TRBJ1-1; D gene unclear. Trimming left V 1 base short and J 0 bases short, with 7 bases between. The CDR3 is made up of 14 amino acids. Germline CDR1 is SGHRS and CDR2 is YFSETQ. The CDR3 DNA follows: TGCGCCAGCAGCTTGCGATCACTGAACACTGAAGCTTTCTTT. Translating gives CASSLRSLNTEAFF.

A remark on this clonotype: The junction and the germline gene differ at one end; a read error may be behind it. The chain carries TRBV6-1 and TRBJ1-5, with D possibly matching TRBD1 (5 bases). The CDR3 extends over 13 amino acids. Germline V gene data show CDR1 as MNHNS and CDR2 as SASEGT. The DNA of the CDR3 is TGTGCCAGCAGTGAAAGGGGAGATCAGCACCAGCATTTT. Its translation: CASSERGDQHQHF.

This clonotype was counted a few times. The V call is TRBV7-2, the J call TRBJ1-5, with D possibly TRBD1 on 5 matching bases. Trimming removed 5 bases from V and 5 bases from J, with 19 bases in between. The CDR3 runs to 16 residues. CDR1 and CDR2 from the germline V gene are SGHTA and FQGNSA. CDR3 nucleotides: TGTGCCAGCAGCCCCCGTCCGAGTGGGGGAGATCAGCCCCAGCATTTT. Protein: CASSPRPSGGDQPQHF.

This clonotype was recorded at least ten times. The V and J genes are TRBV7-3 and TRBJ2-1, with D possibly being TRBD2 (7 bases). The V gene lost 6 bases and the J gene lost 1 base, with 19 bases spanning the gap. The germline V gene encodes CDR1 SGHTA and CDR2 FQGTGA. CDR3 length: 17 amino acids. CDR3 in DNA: TGTGCCAGCAGTTCTCAGGGTGCGGGGGCTTCCTACAATGAGCAGTTCTTC. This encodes CASSSQGAGASYNEQFF.

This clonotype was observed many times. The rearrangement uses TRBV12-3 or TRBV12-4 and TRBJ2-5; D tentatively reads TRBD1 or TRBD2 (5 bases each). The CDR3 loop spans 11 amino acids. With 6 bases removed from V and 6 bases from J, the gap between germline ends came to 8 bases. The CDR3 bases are TGTGCCAGCAGGTCGGGACAGACCCAGTACTTC. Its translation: CASRSGQTQYF.

The CDR3, as DNA: TGTGCCAGCAGAGGGGGACCTCCCGGGGAGCTGTTTTTT. This encodes CASRGGPPGELFF. This chain links TRBV6-5 with TRBJ2-2; D might be TRBD1 (6 bases). The CDR3 runs to 13 residues. Per germline, CDR1 MNHEY and CDR2 SVGAGI. V was trimmed by 6 bases and J by 6 bases, leaving 11 bases between them.

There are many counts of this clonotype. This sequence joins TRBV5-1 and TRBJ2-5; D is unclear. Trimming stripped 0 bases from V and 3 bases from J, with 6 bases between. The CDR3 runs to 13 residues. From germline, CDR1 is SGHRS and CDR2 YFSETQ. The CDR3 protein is CASSLGSEETQYF. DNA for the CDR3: TGCGCCAGCAGCTTGGGCTCAGAAGAGACCCAGTACTTC.

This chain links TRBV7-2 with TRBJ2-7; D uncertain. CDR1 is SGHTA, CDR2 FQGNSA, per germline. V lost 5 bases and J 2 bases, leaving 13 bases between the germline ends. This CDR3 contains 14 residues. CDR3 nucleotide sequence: TGTGCCAGCAGCACCACGGGCGACCCCTACGAGCAGTACTTC. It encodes CASSTTGDPYEQYF.

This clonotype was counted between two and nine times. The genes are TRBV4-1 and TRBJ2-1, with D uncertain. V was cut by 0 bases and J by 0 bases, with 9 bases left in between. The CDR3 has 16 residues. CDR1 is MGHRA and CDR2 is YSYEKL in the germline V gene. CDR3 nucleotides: TGCGCCAGCAGCCAAGACGGAAGGAGCTCCTACAATGAGCAGTTCTTC. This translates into CASSQDGRSSYNEQFF.

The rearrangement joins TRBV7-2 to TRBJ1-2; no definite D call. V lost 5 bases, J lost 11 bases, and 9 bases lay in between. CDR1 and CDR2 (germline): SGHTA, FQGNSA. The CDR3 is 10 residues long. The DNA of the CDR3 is TGTGCCAGCAGCCCAGAAGTTTACACCTTC. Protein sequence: CASSPEVYTF.

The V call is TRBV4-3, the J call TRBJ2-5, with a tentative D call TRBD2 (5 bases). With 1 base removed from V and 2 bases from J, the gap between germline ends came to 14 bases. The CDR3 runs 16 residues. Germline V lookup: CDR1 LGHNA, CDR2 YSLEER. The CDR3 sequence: CASSQGGGPGQETQYF. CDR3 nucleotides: TGCGCCAGCAGCCAAGGAGGTGGCCCGGGGCAAGAGACCCAGTACTTC.

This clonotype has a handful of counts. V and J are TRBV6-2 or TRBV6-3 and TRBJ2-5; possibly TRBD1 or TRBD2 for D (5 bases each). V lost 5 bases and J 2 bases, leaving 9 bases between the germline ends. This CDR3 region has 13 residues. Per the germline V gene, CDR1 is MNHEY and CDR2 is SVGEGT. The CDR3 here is CASSGREQETQYF. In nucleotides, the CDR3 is TGTGCCAGCAGTGGCAGGGAGCAAGAGACCCAGTACTTC.

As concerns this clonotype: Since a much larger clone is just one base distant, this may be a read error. The CDR3 coding sequence is TGTGCCAGCAGTGCCGGGACTTTGAACACCGGGGAGCTGTTTTTT. It yields the protein CASSAGTLNTGELFF. The rearrangement joins TRBV2 to TRBJ2-2, with a weak D call TRBD2 (6 bases). V lost 4 bases to trimming and J lost 1 base, with 10 bases between them. Germline CDR1 SNHLY, CDR2 FYNNEI. This CDR3 has 15 amino acids.

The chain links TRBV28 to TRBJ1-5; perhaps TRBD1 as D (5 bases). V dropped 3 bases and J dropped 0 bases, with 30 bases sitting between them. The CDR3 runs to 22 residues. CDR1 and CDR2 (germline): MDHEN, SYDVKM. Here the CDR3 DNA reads TGTGCCAGCAGTTTCGCGGCCATGGTGGCAGGGAAGAACTCCAATAGCAATCAGCCCCAGCATTTT. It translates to CASSFAAMVAGKNSNSNQPQHF. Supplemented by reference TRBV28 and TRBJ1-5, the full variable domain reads DVKVTQSSRYLVKRTGEKVFLECVQDMDHENMFWYRQDPGLGLRLIYFSYDVKMKEKGDIPEGYSVSREKKERFSLILESASTNQTSMYLCASSFAAMVAGKNSNSNQPQHFGDGTRLSIL.